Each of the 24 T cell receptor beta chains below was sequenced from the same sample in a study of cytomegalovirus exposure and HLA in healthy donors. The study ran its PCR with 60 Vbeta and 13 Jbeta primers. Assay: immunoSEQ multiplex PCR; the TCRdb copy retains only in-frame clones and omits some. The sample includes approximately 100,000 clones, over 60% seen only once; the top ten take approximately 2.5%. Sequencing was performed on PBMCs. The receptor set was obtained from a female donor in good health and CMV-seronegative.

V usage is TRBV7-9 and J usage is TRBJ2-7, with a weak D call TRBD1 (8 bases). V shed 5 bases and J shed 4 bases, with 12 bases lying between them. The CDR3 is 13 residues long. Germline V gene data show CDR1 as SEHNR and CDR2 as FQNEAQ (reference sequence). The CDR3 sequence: CASSGQGGYEQYF. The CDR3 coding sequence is TGTGCCAGCAGCGGACAGGGAGGGTACGAGCAGTACTTC.

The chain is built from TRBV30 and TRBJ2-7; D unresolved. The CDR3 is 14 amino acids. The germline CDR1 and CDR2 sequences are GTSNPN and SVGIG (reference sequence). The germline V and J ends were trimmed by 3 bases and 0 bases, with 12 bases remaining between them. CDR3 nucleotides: TGTGCCTGGAGCCCCGGGTACGGCTCCTACGAGCAGTACTTC. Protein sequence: CAWSPGYGSYEQYF.

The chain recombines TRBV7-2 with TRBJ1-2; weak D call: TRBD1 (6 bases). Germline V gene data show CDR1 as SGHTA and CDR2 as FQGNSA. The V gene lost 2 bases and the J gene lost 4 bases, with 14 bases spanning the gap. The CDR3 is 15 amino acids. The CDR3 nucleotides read TGTGCCAGCAGCTTAATAGGACAGCCTGGCTATGGCTACACCTTC. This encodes CASSLIGQPGYGYTF. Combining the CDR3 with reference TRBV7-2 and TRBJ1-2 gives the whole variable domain GAGVSQSPSNKVTEKGKDVELRCDPISGHTALYWYRQSLGQGLEFLIYFQGNSAPDKSGLPSDRFSAERTGGSVSTLTIQRTQQEDSAVYLCASSLIGQPGYGYTFGSGTRLTVV.

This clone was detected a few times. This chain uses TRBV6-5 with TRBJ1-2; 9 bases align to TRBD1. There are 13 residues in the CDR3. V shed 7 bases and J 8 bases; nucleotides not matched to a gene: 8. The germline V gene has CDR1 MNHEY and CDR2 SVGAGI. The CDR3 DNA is TGTGCCAGCACTAGGACAGGGGTCGTGGGCTACACCTTC. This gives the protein CASTRTGVVGYTF.

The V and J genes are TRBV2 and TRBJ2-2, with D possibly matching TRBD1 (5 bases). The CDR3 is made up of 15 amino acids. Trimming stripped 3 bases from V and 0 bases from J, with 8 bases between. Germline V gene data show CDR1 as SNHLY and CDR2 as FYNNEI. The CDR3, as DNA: TGTGCCAGCAGTGACACAGGAGCGAACACCGGGGAGCTGTTTTTT. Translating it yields CASSDTGANTGELFF.

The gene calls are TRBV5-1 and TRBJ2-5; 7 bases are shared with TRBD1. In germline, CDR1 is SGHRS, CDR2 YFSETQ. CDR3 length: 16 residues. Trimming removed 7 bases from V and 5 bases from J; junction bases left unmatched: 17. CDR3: CASWFPPPGQRETQYF. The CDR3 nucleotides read TGCGCCAGCTGGTTCCCACCACCGGGACAGCGGGAGACCCAGTACTTC.

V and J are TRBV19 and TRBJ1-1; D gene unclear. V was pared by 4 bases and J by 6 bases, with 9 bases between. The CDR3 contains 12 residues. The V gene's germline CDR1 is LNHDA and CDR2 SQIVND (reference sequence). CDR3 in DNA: TGTGCCAGTAGTACAAGTGGGCCTGAAGCTTTCTTT. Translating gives CASSTSGPEAFF.

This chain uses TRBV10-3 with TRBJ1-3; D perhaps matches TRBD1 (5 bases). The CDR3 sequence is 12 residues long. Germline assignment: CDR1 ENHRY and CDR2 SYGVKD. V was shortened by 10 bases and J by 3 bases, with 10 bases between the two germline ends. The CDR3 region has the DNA TGTGCCACCCAGGGAAATGGAAACACCATATATTTT. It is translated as CATQGNGNTIYF.

CDR3 nucleotide sequence: TGTGCCACCAGCAATAAGTTGGAGCTAGCGGGGAACGAGCAGTACTTC. Translation: CATSNKLELAGNEQYF. The chain combines TRBV15 with TRBJ2-7; 9 bases align to TRBD2. Germline trimming cut 4 bases from V and 5 bases from J; bases unmatched to any gene: 12. The CDR3 is 16 residues long. In germline, CDR1 is LNHNV, CDR2 YYDKDF (reference sequence).

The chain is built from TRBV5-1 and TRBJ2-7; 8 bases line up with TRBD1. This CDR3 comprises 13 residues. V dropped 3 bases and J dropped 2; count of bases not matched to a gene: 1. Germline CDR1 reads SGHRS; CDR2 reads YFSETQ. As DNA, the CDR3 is TGCGCCAGCAGCTGGGACAGGCCCTACGAGCAGTACTTC. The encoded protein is CASSWDRPYEQYF. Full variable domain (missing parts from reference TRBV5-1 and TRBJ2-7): KAGVTQTPRYLIKTRGQQVTLSCSPISGHRSVSWYQQTPGQGLQFLFEYFSETQRNKGNFPGRFSGRQFSNSRSEMNVSTLELGDSALYLCASSWDRPYEQYFGPGTRLTVT.

The CDR3 region has the DNA TGTGCCAGCAGCTCTCGGCCGGGTGAGCAGTTCTTC. This codes for CASSSRPGEQFF. The chain carries TRBV7-3 and TRBJ2-1; D gene ambiguous. The CDR3 is made up of 12 amino acids. The V and J ends lost 4 bases and 9 bases respectively, with 10 bases between them. Per the germline V gene, CDR1 is SGHTA and CDR2 is FQGTGA.

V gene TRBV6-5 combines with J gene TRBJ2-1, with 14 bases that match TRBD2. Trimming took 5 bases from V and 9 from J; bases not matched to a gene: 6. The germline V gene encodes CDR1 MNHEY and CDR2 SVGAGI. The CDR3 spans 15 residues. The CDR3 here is CASSRLAGGQGEQFF. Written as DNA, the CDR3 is TGTGCCAGCAGTCGACTAGCGGGGGGGCAGGGTGAGCAGTTCTTC.

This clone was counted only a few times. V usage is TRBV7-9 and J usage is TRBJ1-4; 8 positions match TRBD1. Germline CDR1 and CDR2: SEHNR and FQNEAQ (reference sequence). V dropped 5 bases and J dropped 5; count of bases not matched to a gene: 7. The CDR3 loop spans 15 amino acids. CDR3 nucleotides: TGTGCCAGCAGCATAAGGACAGGGCAAAATGAAAAACTGTTTTTT. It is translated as CASSIRTGQNEKLFF.

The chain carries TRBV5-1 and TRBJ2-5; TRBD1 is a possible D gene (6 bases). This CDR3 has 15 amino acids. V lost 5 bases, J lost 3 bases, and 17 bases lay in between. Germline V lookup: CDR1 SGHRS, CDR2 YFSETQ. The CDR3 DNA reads TGCGCCAGCAGACCTGCCCATACAGGGAAAGAGACCCAGTACTTC. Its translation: CASRPAHTGKETQYF.

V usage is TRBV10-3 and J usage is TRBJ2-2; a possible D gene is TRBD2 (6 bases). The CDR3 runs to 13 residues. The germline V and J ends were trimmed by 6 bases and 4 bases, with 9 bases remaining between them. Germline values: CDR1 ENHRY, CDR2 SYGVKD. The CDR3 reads CAIRGTATGELFF. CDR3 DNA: TGTGCCATCAGAGGGACTGCCACCGGGGAGCTGTTTTTT.

The CDR3 protein is CASSLANSPYEQYF. CDR3 in DNA: TGTGCCAGCAGCTTGGCCAATTCTCCCTACGAGCAGTACTTC. V usage is TRBV5-6 and J usage is TRBJ2-5, with D uncertain. The J call may be wrong; the DNA end is better matched by TRBJ2-7. The CDR3 extends over 14 amino acids. Germline loops: CDR1 SGHDT, CDR2 YYEEEE.

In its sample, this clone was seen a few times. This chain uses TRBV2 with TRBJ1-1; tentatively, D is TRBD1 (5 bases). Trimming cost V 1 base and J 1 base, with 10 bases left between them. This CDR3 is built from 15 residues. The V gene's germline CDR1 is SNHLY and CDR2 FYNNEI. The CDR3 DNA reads TGTGCCAGCAGTGAAGTAACAGGTTCGAACACTGAAGCTTTCTTT. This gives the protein CASSEVTGSNTEAFF.

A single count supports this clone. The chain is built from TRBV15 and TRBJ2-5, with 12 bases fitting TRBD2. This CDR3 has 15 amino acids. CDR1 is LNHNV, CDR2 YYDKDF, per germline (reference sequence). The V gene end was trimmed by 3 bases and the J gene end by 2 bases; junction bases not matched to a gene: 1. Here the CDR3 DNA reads TGTGCCACCAGCAGGGGGACTAGCGGGCAAGAGACCCAGTACTTC. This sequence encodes CATSRGTSGQETQYF.

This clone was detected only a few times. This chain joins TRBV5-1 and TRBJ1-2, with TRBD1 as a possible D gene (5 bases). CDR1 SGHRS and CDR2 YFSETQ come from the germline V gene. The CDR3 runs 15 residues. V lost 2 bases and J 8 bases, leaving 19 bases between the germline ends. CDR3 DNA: TGCGCCAGCAGCTTAATCCCAGGGATTACTGGAGGCTACACCTTC. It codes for CASSLIPGITGGYTF.

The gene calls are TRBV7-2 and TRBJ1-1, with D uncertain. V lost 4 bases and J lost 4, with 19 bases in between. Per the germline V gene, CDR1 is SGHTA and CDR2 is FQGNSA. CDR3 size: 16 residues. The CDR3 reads CASSSRPGISVTEAFF. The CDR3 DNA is TGTGCCAGCAGCTCCAGACCGGGAATAAGCGTCACTGAAGCTTTCTTT.

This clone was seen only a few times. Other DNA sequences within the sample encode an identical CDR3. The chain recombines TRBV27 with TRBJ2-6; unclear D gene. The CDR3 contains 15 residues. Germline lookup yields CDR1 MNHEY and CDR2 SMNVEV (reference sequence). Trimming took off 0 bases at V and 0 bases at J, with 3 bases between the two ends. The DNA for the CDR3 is TGTGCCAGCAGTTTATCCCTCTCTGGGGCCAACGTCCTGACTTTC. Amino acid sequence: CASSLSLSGANVLTF.

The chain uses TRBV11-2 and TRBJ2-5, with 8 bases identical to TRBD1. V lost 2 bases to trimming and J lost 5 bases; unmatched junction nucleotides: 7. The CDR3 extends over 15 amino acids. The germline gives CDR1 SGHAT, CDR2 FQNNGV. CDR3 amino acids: CASSLWPAGGETQYF. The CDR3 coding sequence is TGTGCCAGCAGCTTATGGCCCGCAGGGGGCGAGACCCAGTACTTC.

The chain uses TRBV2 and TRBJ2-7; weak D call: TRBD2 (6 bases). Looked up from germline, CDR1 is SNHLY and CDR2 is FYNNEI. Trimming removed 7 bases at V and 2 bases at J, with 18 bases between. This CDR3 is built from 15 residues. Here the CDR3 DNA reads TGTGCCAGCAAAGTTTCGGGACTCTTAGCCTACGAGCAGTACTTC. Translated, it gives CASKVSGLLAYEQYF.

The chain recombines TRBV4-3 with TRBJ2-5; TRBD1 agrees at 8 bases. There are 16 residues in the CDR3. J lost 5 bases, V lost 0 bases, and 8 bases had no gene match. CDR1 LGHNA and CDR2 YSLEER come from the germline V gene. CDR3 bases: TGCGCCAGCAGCCAAGAGTGGCAGGGGGCTCGGGAGACCCAGTACTTC. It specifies CASSQEWQGARETQYF.